This is a list of T cell receptor beta chains from one sample in a study of tumor-infiltrating lymphocytes in oesophageal squamous cell carcinoma. A single record per CDR3 protein comes from TCRdb applying MiXCR to the PCR reads. This repertoire shows just over 15,000 distinct CDR3 sequences, approximately 50% found once; its top ten account for 15% to 20%. The source material was esophageal tumor tissue. These receptors originate from a male donor with esophageal squamous cell carcinoma. Each CDR3 is given with its conserved first and last residue. The D gene is left open where the match is weak. Rows may omit the clone size; those that give it use once, few, many or a size class.

J gene,D gene,clone size,V gene,CDR3 DNA,CDR3 protein
TRBJ1-1,.,.,TRBV12-3/TRBV12-4,TGTGCCAGCAGTTTACGGGGGGCGGACACTGAAGCTTTCTTT,CASSLRGADTEAFF
TRBJ2-6,.,.,TRBV7-2,TGTGCCAGCAGCTTTTATGACCGGTACTCTGGGGCCAACGTCCTGACTTTC,CASSFYDRYSGANVLTF
TRBJ2-7,TRBD2,.,TRBV7-3,TGTGCCAGCAGCTTATACGGAGCGGGAGTGGACAATGAGCAGTACTTC,CASSLYGAGVDNEQYF
TRBJ2-7,TRBD1,.,TRBV12-3/TRBV12-4,TGTGCCAGCAGTTCACCGGGACAGGGCTCCTACGAGCAGTACTTC,CASSSPGQGSYEQYF
TRBJ1-2,.,many,TRBV28,TGTGCCAGCAGTTTGAAGGCGGCCTATGGCTACACCTTC,CASSLKAAYGYTF
TRBJ2-7,TRBD2,few,TRBV7-2,TGTGCCAGCAGCGACCGGACTAGCGGGACAAGGAATGAGCAGTACTTC,CASSDRTSGTRNEQYF
TRBJ1-4,.,many,TRBV28,TGTGCCAGTTTGGGTGGGACTAATGAAAAACTGTTTTTT,CASLGGTNEKLFF
TRBJ2-1,.,.,TRBV7-2,TGTGCCAGCAGCTTAATGGGACAATACAATGAGCAGTTCTTC,CASSLMGQYNEQFF
TRBJ1-1,.,.,TRBV19,TGTGCCAGTATCAAGGAGTCGGGGGTCAGATTCTTT,CASIKESGVRFF
TRBJ2-5,TRBD2,many,TRBV7-3,TGTGCCAGCAGCTTAACGGCTAGCGGCCTTTCCTACAATGAGCAGTACTTC,CASSLTASGLSYNEQYF
TRBJ2-1,TRBD1,few,TRBV7-8,TGTGCCAGCAGCCGGGACAGGGGGCCGGGTGAGCAGTTCTTC,CASSRDRGPGEQFF
TRBJ2-5,.,.,TRBV6-8,TGTGCCAGCAGTACCCGGGTAGGAGAGACCCAGTACTTC,CASSTRVGETQYF
TRBJ2-3,.,few,TRBV7-9,TGTGCCAGCAGCTCACCTGGACTAAGCACAGATACGCAGTATTTT,CASSSPGLSTDTQYF
TRBJ2-1,TRBD2,.,TRBV11-3,TGTGCCAGCAGCTCCTTTGGACTAGCGGGAGGGCACAGGCATGAGCAGTTCTTC,CASSSFGLAGGHRHEQFF
TRBJ2-1,TRBD2,many,TRBV28,TGTGCCAGCAGTCCCGGACTAGCGGGGAGCGATGAGCAGTTCTTC,CASSPGLAGSDEQFF
TRBJ2-4,.,.,TRBV7-3,TGTGCCAGCAGCTTAGGTTACTGGGAGCAGTACTTC,CASSLGYWEQYF
TRBJ2-7,.,.,TRBV7-6,TGTGCCAGCAGCTACCGGATTGGCGGGGCGGCCTACGAGCAGTACTTC,CASSYRIGGAAYEQYF
TRBJ2-5,TRBD2,.,TRBV7-4,TGTGCCAGCAGCCCCCCTTGGGGAGGGGATACCCAGTACTTC,CASSPPWGGDTQYF
TRBJ2-7,.,many,TRBV6-1,TGTGCCAGCAGCGTGAACTACGAGCAGTACTTC,CASSVNYEQYF
TRBJ2-7,.,medium-sized,TRBV7-2,TGTGCCAGCAGCTGGGGGGCGGGAGTCTCCTACGAGCAGTACTTC,CASSWGAGVSYEQYF
TRBJ2-5,.,.,TRBV28,TGTGCCAGCAGCTATTTGGGGCAGGGTGGTCCAGAGACCCAGTACTTC,CASSYLGQGGPETQYF
TRBJ2-3,.,.,TRBV7-3,TGTGCCAGCAGCTCGGTTTTCGGGGATACGCAGTATTTT,CASSSVFGDTQYF
TRBJ2-3,TRBD2,few,TRBV11-1,TGTGCCAGCAGCTCCCAGGCCTTACTAGCGGGAGTAGCAGATACGCAGTATTTT,CASSSQALLAGVADTQYF
TRBJ1-1,.,many,TRBV13,TGTGCCAGCAGCTTAGGGGTAAACTCTTTCTTT,CASSLGVNSFF
TRBJ1-6,.,few,TRBV7-9,TGTGCCAGCAGCTTGACGGATTCACCCCTCCACTTT,CASSLTDSPLHF
TRBJ2-1,TRBD2,few,TRBV7-2,TGTGCCAGCAGCTTAACTAGCGGGTTATCCTACAATGAGCAGTTCTTC,CASSLTSGLSYNEQFF
TRBJ2-4,.,.,TRBV6-2/TRBV6-3,TGTGCCAGCAAGGGAGAGGGCATTCAGTACTTC,CASKGEGIQYF
TRBJ2-6,.,many,TRBV10-1,TGCGCCAGCAGTGAGTCAGGGATTGGGGCCAACGTCCTGACTTTC,CASSESGIGANVLTF